This TCR beta chain was recovered during a study of blood T cell repertoires in COVID-19 (dated by TCRdb to between 2020 and 2021). About the study as a whole: The collaborator samples originated in the United States, Italy and Spain and spanned the acute and convalescent phases of COVID-19. The prospective study material was composed of cDNA or gDNA derived from T cells, B-cell-depleted T cells, or PBMCs. The dataset comprised deeply sampled blood TCRbeta repertoires from subjects exposed to, actively infected with, or recovered from COVID-19. A freely available public database, intended as a resource for researchers studying the immune response to SARS-CoV-2, is where the repertoires were released. The samples were drawn from the first 160 participants of the ongoing ImmuneRACE study and from roughly 1,300 subjects provided by 6 global collaborators. Sample metadata almost always included a de-identified subject ID, COVID-19 status, age in years and sex. HLA class I and class II types, where available, came from metadata supplied by the sample provider rather than from assay-based typing. What the research found in general, with its limitations: Clinical and demographic metadata were provided uncurated, with the amount varying by source and participant.

The immunoSEQ Assay, a bias-controlled multiplex PCR, was used to amplify TCRbeta CDR3 regions from genomic DNA. In the source study's methods: Within the assay, amplification of reference gene primers was used to estimate how many nucleated cells each sample contained. To quantify the absolute abundance of each unique TCRbeta CDR3 rearrangement, sequence reads were collapsed and filtered. Productive Simpson clonality was computed per sample as the square root of Simpson's diversity index over productive rearrangements. As stored in TCRdb, this immuneACCESS dataset retains in-frame rearrangements with V and J assigned. A fraction of the clones does not appear; measured against another copy, unresolved V genes explain less than half of the discrepancy, and the remainder lacks a known reason. The D gene and trimming were derived from the DNA, and the V and J assignments and clone size from that table. The sample table lists some 260,000 clones, about 89% of them with a count of one. The ten most abundant clones make up approximately 9.5% of the sample.

Enrolling through a virtual design, the prospective study's participants ranged in age from roughly 18 to 95 years and lived across around 25 United States geographic areas. Cohort assignment in the prospective study relied on participant-reported clinical history from a screening survey and a study questionnaire. For ImmuneRACE Cohort 3, a participant was defined as recovered based on two consecutive negative NP/OP PCR tests, clearance by a healthcare professional, or resolution of symptoms. Mobile phlebotomists in the prospective study collected whole blood, serum and a nasopharyngeal or oropharyngeal swab from every participant. Participants in the prospective study had the option to provide additional blood draws and questionnaires over a 2-month period. Prospective study blood samples were shipped either frozen or at room temperature before DNA extraction. In regard to this clone: Its target antigen remains unknown. The input lacks base qualities; no much larger clone sits a single base away.

Including the terminal cysteine and phenylalanine, the CDR3 comprises 16 residues. Only the CDR3 part of the read is kept: 48 bases, read in frame from the first base. V loses 1 base at its end and J loses 6 bases; junction bases beyond the gene matches: 12. In the germline V gene, CDR1 corresponds to SGDLS and CDR2 to YYNGEE. The rearranged segments are TRBV9 and TRBJ1-2, with 7 bases aligning to TRBD1. The sequenced material came from PBMCs or T cells enriched from blood (not recorded which). The origin of this receptor is a man aged 35-49 years who had recovered from COVID-19. CDR3 sequence: CASSVMATGRYDGYTF. The nucleotides are TGTGCCAGCAGCGTAATGGCGACAGGGAGATACGATGGCTACACCTTC.